This T cell receptor beta chain comes out of a study of T cells in Graves' hyperthyroidism and ophthalmopathy. Regarding the study as a whole: Most thyroid clonotypes that were expanded above 0.001 also turned up in blood. Progression to ophthalmopathy was predicted a median of 6.5 months early.

RNA transcripts were the template for amplifying TCR beta CDR3 regions. When the TCR CDR3 underwent first-round RT-PCR, the HTBI primer set was used. TCRdb processed the multiplex PCR reads anew with MiXCR; each CDR3 protein has one entry. The table lists a few hundred thousand distinct CDR3 sequences, 16% of them singletons. This clonotype was seen a single time. The antigen is unknown. Together with thyroid ultrasound, orbital computed tomography, serum thyroxine and TRAb, clinical symptoms were used for diagnoses. The CDR3 sequence is 12 residues long. Trimming took 4 bases from V and 4 from J, leaving 10 bases between them. Looked up from germline, CDR1 is DFQATT and CDR2 is SNEGSKA (reference sequence).

J is TRBJ1-2 and V is TRBV20-1, with TRBD1 as a possible D gene (6 bases). The sequence came from a woman in her thirties or forties with Graves' ophthalmopathy. Material for sequencing was blood. CDR3 nucleotide sequence: TGCAGTGCTAAACAGGGCGCCTATGGCTACACCTTC. The encoded protein is CSAKQGAYGYTF.